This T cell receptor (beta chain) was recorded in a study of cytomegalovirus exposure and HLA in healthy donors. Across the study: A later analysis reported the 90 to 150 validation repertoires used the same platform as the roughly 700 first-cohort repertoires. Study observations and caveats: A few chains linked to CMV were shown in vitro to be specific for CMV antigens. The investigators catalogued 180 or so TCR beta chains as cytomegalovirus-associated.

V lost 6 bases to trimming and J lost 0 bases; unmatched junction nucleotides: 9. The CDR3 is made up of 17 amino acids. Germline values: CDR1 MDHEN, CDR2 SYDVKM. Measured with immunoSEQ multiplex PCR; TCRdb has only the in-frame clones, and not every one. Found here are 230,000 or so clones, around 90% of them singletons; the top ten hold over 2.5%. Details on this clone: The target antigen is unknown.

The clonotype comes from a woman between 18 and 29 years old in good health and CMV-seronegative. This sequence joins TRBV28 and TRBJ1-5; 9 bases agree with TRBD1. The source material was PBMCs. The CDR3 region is CASRSGQGKDSNQPQHF. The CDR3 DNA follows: TGTGCCAGCAGATCGGGACAGGGAAAAGATAGCAATCAGCCCCAGCATTTT.